The present T cell receptor beta chain was sequenced within a study of blood T cell repertoires in COVID-19. Overall study context: Some COVID-19 samples were acute and others convalescent; all came from the United States, Italy and Spain.

The assay was immunoSEQ multiplex PCR, and TCRdb's table has in-frame clones only and misses some. The sample has around 170,000 clones, around 92% seen once. Material for sequencing was peripheral blood. The sequence was collected from a man aged 60 to 75 with acute or convalescent COVID-19.

In DNA, the CDR3 is TGTGCCAGCATGGGGGGGACGATCTCCTACGAGCAGTACTTC. Residues: CASMGGTISYEQYF. V and J are TRBV6-6 and TRBJ2-7, with 7 positions matching TRBD2. This CDR3 spans 14 amino acids. V trimming: 7 bases; J trimming: 0 bases; junction bases outside the gene matches: 6. The germline V gene encodes CDR1 MNHNY and CDR2 SVGAGI (reference sequence).